Each of the 5 T cell receptor beta chains below was sequenced from the same sample in a study of identical twins. MiXCR was run by TCRdb on the 5' RACE reads, yielding one entry per CDR3 protein. Of 1.5 million to 2 million distinct CDR3 sequences listed, about 31% were seen once; the top ten hold less than 0.35%. Sequenced input: cord blood. These receptors all come from a newborn girl in good health.

The DNA of the CDR3 is TGTGCCAGCTCTCAAGGACAGGGCGTCGTTGAAGCTTTCTTT. As protein: CASSQGQGVVEAFF. V is TRBV18 and J is TRBJ1-1; TRBD1 aligns across 8 bases. Trimming at V came to 6 bases and at J to 7 bases, leaving 10 bases not matched to a gene. Germline CDR1 is KGHSH and CDR2 is LQKENI. This CDR3 contains 14 residues.

This clonotype showed up just a few times. The chain recombines TRBV2 with TRBJ1-2; 7 positions agree with TRBD1. This CDR3 contains 15 residues. Germline CDR1 reads SNHLY; CDR2 reads FYNNEI. Trimming removed 4 bases from V and 2 bases from J; junction bases left unmatched: 7. Here the CDR3 reads CASSAEQGPNYGYTF. CDR3 nucleotide sequence: TGTGCCAGCAGTGCCGAACAGGGGCCGAACTATGGCTACACCTTC.

The CDR3 DNA sequence: TGTGCCAGCAGCTTATCCCTATGGGAGGAGCAGTACTTC. This encodes CASSLSLWEEQYF. The genes are TRBV7-2 and TRBJ2-5, with D possibly being TRBD2 (6 bases). Trimming removed 2 bases at V and 11 bases at J, with 15 bases between. CDR1 and CDR2 (germline): SGHTA, FQGNSA. The CDR3 contains 13 residues.

This clonotype occurred a few times. The chain couples TRBV12-3 or TRBV12-4 to TRBJ2-1; no reliable D call. V lost 3 bases and J lost 6, with 15 bases in between. This CDR3 region has 15 residues. CDR3 coding DNA: TGTGCCAGCAGTTTTCCTGGGTCGCGCACCAATGAGCAGTTCTTC. Translating it yields CASSFPGSRTNEQFF.

In its sample, this clonotype was seen a few times. The chain is built from TRBV6-1 and TRBJ2-3, with 8 bases aligning to TRBD2. The germline V gene has CDR1 MNHNS and CDR2 SASEGT. V was pared by 1 base and J by 4 bases, with 4 bases of the junction left unmatched. The CDR3 spans 15 residues. The CDR3 loop reads CASSEGAGGADTQYF. In DNA form, the CDR3 reads TGTGCCAGCAGTGAAGGGGCGGGGGGCGCAGATACGCAGTATTTT.